This is a list of T cell receptor beta chains from one sample in a study of CD8 T cells in Susac syndrome. One entry per CDR3 protein results from TCRdb running MiXCR on the immunoSEQ multiplex PCR reads. The sample has fewer than 150,000 distinct CDR3 sequences, over 90% seen once. Source material: CD4+ T cells from PBMCs. These receptors were obtained from a human donor in good health. CDR3s include the opening cysteine and the closing phenylalanine or tryptophan. D genes are given only for firm matches. Clone size is stated in some rows and not others, as once, few, many or a class when expanded.

v_call	j_call	d_call	clone_size	cdr3_aa	cdr3_nt
TRBV20-1	TRBJ2-1	NA	NA	CSAIPRGRLIYNEQFF	TGCAGTGCTATTCCTAGGGGCCGCTTGATCTACAATGAGCAGTTCTTC
TRBV4-2	TRBJ2-1	TRBD2	NA	CASTSGAGGVSYNEQFF	TGTGCCAGCACCTCCGGAGCGGGGGGCGTCTCCTACAATGAGCAGTTCTTC
TRBV5-1	TRBJ2-5	NA	NA	CASSLRTVQETQYF	TGCGCCAGCAGCCTCAGGACAGTCCAAGAGACCCAGTACTTC
TRBV6-5	TRBJ2-7	NA	NA	CASSSSGRGEQYF	TGTGCCAGCAGTTCCTCAGGGAGAGGCGAGCAGTACTTC
TRBV4-2	TRBJ2-1	TRBD2	NA	CASSRAGGGYNEQFF	TGTGCCAGCAGCCGGGCGGGAGGGGGCTACAATGAGCAGTTCTTC
TRBV7-4	TRBJ2-7	TRBD1	NA	CASSWTAPRDRVSYEQYF	TGTGCCAGCAGCTGGACGGCGCCCCGGGACAGGGTATCCTACGAGCAGTACTTC
TRBV28	TRBJ2-1	NA	NA	CASSLRDLNNEQFF	TGTGCCAGCAGTTTAAGGGATCTCAACAATGAGCAGTTCTTC
TRBV20-1	TRBJ2-7	TRBD1	NA	CSARVPQGAYEQYF	TGCAGTGCTAGAGTACCCCAGGGGGCCTACGAGCAGTACTTC
TRBV29-1	TRBJ1-3	NA	NA	CSVGQYPGNTIYF	TGCAGCGTCGGACAGTATCCTGGAAACACCATATATTTT
TRBV6-5	TRBJ2-3	NA	NA	CASSPGQRNTDTQYF	TGTGCCAGCAGTCCGGGACAAAGGAACACAGATACGCAGTATTTT
TRBV19	TRBJ2-7	NA	NA	CASSITPAGPFDEQYF	TGTGCCAGTAGTATTACCCCGGCAGGGCCCTTTGACGAGCAGTACTTC
TRBV7-9	TRBJ2-5	TRBD1	NA	CASSSGTGWQETQYF	TGTGCCAGCAGCTCCGGGACAGGGTGGCAAGAGACCCAGTACTTC
TRBV29-1	TRBJ2-5	TRBD1	NA	CSVGSGGQGLETQYF	TGCAGCGTTGGATCGGGGGGACAGGGGCTGGAGACCCAGTACTTC
TRBV20-1	TRBJ1-5	NA	NA	CSASTVQLNQPQHF	TGCAGTGCATCGACAGTGCAACTCAATCAGCCCCAGCATTTT
TRBV4-1	TRBJ2-1	NA	NA	CASSQVLASHEQFF	TGCGCCAGCAGCCAAGTGCTAGCTTCACATGAGCAGTTCTTC
TRBV3-1	TRBJ2-5	NA	NA	CASSSRGKETQYF	TGTGCCAGCAGCTCACGGGGGAAGGAGACCCAGTACTTC
TRBV27	TRBJ1-5	NA	few	CASSRQGQPQHF	TGTGCCAGCAGTCGCCAGGGTCAGCCCCAGCATTTT
TRBV5-1	TRBJ1-2	NA	NA	CASRLTWVNYGYTF	TGCGCCAGCCGTCTTACCTGGGTCAACTATGGCTACACCTTC
TRBV18	TRBJ2-3	NA	NA	CASSPGSTDTQYF	TGTGCCAGCTCACCAGGTAGCACAGATACGCAGTATTTT
TRBV2	TRBJ1-3	NA	once	CASKEGAGGNTIYF	TGTGCCAGCAAGGAGGGCGCGGGTGGAAACACCATATATTTT
TRBV12-3/TRBV12-4	TRBJ1-1	NA	NA	CASSSWTEAFF	TGTGCCAGCAGTTCATGGACTGAAGCTTTCTTT
TRBV3-1	TRBJ1-1	NA	NA	CASADWTANTEAFF	TGTGCCAGCGCCGACTGGACAGCAAACACTGAAGCTTTCTTT
TRBV28	TRBJ2-3	NA	NA	CASSRPGPKDTQYF	TGTGCCAGCAGTAGACCCGGCCCAAAAGATACGCAGTATTTT
TRBV7-2	TRBJ2-3	NA	NA	CATNLWALRGADTQYF	TGTGCCACTAACCTGTGGGCCCTAAGGGGGGCAGATACGCAGTATTTT
TRBV30	TRBJ2-7	NA	once	CVWSLGINRAGYEQYF	TGTGTCTGGAGTCTCGGCATCAACAGGGCTGGCTACGAGCAGTACTTC
TRBV12-3/TRBV12-4	TRBJ2-7	TRBD1	few	CASSPQGAGREQYF	TGTGCCAGCAGTCCCCAGGGGGCGGGTCGCGAGCAGTACTTC
TRBV5-4	TRBJ2-5	NA	NA	CASSEGGNDIKTQYF	TGTGCCAGCAGCGAGGGGGGGAATGACATAAAGACCCAGTACTTC
TRBV7-9	TRBJ2-7	NA	NA	CASSAGPMPYEQYF	TGTGCCAGCAGCGCCGGCCCTATGCCCTACGAGCAGTACTTC
TRBV5-1	TRBJ2-7	TRBD2	NA	CASSSTSGRTSYEQYF	TGCGCCAGCAGCTCTACTAGCGGGAGAACCTCCTACGAGCAGTACTTC
TRBV28	TRBJ2-2	TRBD1	NA	CAAGQVTGELFF	TGTGCCGCGGGACAGGTCACCGGGGAGCTGTTTTTT
TRBV27	TRBJ2-1	NA	NA	CASSFEGSSYNEQFF	TGTGCCAGCAGTTTTGAAGGGAGCTCCTACAATGAGCAGTTCTTC
TRBV5-1	TRBJ2-3	NA	NA	CASSLENLSTDTQYF	TGCGCCAGCAGCTTGGAAAACCTGAGCACAGATACGCAGTATTTT
TRBV19	TRBJ1-2	NA	NA	CASTGLNRGYTF	TGTGCCAGTACTGGACTGAATAGAGGCTACACCTTC
TRBV5-1	TRBJ2-1	NA	NA	CASSSRTYNEQFF	TGCGCCAGCAGCTCCAGAACCTACAATGAGCAGTTCTTC
TRBV29-1	TRBJ1-2	NA	NA	CSVPPGDINYGYTF	TGCAGCGTTCCCCCGGGGGACATCAACTATGGCTACACCTTC
TRBV14	TRBJ1-3	NA	NA	CASSQDRGNTIYF	TGTGCCAGCAGCCAGGACCGTGGAAACACCATATATTTT
TRBV3-1	TRBJ2-7	TRBD2	NA	CASSNSGSREQYF	TGTGCCAGCAGCAATAGCGGGAGTCGCGAGCAGTACTTC
TRBV19	TRBJ1-1	NA	NA	CASTPGGGLGAFF	TGTGCCAGTACCCCCGGCGGGGGGCTAGGAGCTTTCTTT
TRBV6-2/TRBV6-3	TRBJ2-7	NA	few	CASSYSSSEPSYEQYF	TGTGCCAGCAGTTACTCCTCTAGCGAGCCCTCCTACGAGCAGTACTTC
TRBV16	TRBJ1-2	NA	once	CASSQTSATNYGYTF	TGTGCCAGCAGCCAAACGTCAGCCACTAACTATGGCTACACCTTC